A selection of T cell receptor beta chains follows, all from one sample in a study of blood T cell repertoires in COVID-19. Clones were sequenced by immunoSEQ multiplex PCR, and TCRdb holds only the in-frame ones, with some missing. The table includes 150,000 or so clones, around 80% detected once. Input material: peripheral blood. These TCRs come from a man aged 60 to 69 with acute or convalescent COVID-19. Each CDR3 is given with its conserved first and last residue. Each record gives: J gene, D gene, V gene, clone size, CDR3 protein, CDR3 DNA. A D gene is named only where the DNA matches it firmly. Part of the rows lack a size; the others show once, few, many or a class for expanded clones.

TRBJ2-2,TRBD2,TRBV4-3,.,CASSQAGSGGSGELFF,TGCGCCAGCAGCCAAGCTGGTAGCGGGGGTTCCGGGGAGCTGTTTTTT
TRBJ1-1,.,TRBV3-1/TRBV3-2,.,CASSRSTEAFF,TGTGCCAGCAGTCGGAGCACTGAAGCTTTCTTT
TRBJ2-5,.,TRBV5-1,.,CASSLAPPRGTETQYF,TGCGCCAGCAGCTTGGCCCCACCAAGAGGTACAGAGACCCAGTACTTC
TRBJ2-1,TRBD1,TRBV5-1,.,CASSLGQGTYNEQFF,TGCGCCAGCAGCCTCGGACAGGGGACATACAATGAGCAGTTCTTC
TRBJ2-3,TRBD2,TRBV2,.,CASSSPTSGGPSTDTQYF,TGTGCCAGCAGTTCCCCGACTAGCGGGGGGCCGAGTACAGATACGCAGTATTTT
TRBJ1-5,TRBD1,TRBV19,once,CASSRQGGPGQPQHF,TGTGCCAGTAGCAGACAGGGTGGCCCAGGTCAGCCCCAGCATTTT
TRBJ1-3,.,TRBV2,.,CASSEVLAVGNTIYF,TGTGCCAGCAGTGAAGTTCTGGCAGTTGGAAACACCATATATTTT
TRBJ2-7,.,TRBV9,.,CASSPPGHPTFRYF,TGTGCCAGCAGCCCACCGGGACACCCTACTTTTAGGTACTTC
TRBJ1-6,.,TRBV9,.,CASSVASSNSPLHF,TGTGCCAGCAGCGTCGCCTCGAGTAATTCACCCCTCCACTTT
TRBJ2-7,TRBD2,TRBV4-2,.,CASSQIRIGVGPSGRLKVDEQYF,TGTGCCAGCAGCCAAATACGGATCGGTGTTGGTCCTAGCGGGAGGCTAAAGGTAGACGAGCAGTACTTC
TRBJ2-7,TRBD1,TRBV6-4,.,CASSGAGQGNYEQYF,TGTGCCAGCAGTGGGGCCGGACAGGGTAACTACGAGCAGTACTTC
TRBJ2-7,.,TRBV6-5,once,CASMRRGTSYEQYF,TGTGCCAGCATGCGTAGGGGAACATCCTACGAGCAGTACTTC
TRBJ2-7,TRBD2,TRBV7-2,.,CASSPNGLAGISYEQYF,TGTGCCAGCAGCCCAAATGGACTAGCGGGAATTTCCTACGAGCAGTACTTC
TRBJ2-7,TRBD2,TRBV19,.,CATQSAGGYEQYF,TGTGCCACCCAATCGGCGGGAGGCTACGAGCAGTACTTC
TRBJ2-7,.,TRBV6-2/TRBV6-3,.,CASSDGGKTSYEQYF,TGTGCCAGCAGTGACGGGGGTAAAACCTCCTACGAGCAGTACTTC
TRBJ1-2,.,TRBV4-3,few,CASSQDRLISYGYTF,TGCGCCAGCAGCCAAGACAGGCTCATTAGCTATGGCTACACCTTC
TRBJ1-5,TRBD1,TRBV27,.,CASSPRQGGISNQPQHF,TGTGCCAGCAGTCCCAGACAGGGGGGTATTAGCAATCAGCCCCAGCATTTT
TRBJ1-2,.,TRBV28,.,CASSLGQGIGYTF,TGTGCCAGCAGTTTGGGTCAGGGGATAGGCTACACCTTC
TRBJ2-3,TRBD1,TRBV7-2,once,CASSLTGVPTDTQYF,TGTGCCAGCAGCTTGACAGGGGTCCCTACAGATACGCAGTATTTT